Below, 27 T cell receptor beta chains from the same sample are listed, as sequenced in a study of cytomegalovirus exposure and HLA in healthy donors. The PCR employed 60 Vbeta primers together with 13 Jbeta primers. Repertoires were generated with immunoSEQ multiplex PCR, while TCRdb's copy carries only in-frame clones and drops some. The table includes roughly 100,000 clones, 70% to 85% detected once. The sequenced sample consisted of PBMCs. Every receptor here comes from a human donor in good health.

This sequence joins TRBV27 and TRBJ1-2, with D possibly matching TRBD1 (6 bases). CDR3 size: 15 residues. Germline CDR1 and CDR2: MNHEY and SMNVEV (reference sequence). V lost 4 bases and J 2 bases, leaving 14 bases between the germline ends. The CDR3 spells CASSSRQAPNYGYTF. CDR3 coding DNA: TGTGCCAGCAGTTCACGACAGGCCCCCAACTATGGCTACACCTTC.

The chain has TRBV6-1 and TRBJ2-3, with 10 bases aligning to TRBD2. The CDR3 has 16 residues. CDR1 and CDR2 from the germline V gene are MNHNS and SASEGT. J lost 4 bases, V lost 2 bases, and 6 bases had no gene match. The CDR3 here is CASSESSGGASDTQYF. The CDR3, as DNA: TGTGCCAGCAGTGAATCCAGCGGGGGGGCCTCAGATACGCAGTATTTT.

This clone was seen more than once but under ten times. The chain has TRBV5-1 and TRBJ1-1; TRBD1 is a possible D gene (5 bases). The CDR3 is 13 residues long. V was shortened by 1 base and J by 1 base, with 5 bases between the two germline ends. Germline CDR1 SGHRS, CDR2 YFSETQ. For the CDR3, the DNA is TGCGCCAGCAGCTTGAGGGGGAACACTGAAGCTTTCTTT. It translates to CASSLRGNTEAFF.

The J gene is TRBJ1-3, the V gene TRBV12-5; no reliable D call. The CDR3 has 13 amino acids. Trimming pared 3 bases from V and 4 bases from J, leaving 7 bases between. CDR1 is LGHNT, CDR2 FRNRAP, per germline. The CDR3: CASGFPRGNTIYF. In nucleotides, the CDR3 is TGTGCTAGTGGTTTTCCGAGGGGAAACACCATATATTTT.

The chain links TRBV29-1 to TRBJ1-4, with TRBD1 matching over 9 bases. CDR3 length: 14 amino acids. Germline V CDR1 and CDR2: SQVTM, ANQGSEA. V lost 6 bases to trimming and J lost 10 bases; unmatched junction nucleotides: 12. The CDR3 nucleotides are TGCAGCGTAGGCAGCACAGGGGGCGCGGGAAAACTGTTTTTT. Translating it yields CSVGSTGGAGKLFF.

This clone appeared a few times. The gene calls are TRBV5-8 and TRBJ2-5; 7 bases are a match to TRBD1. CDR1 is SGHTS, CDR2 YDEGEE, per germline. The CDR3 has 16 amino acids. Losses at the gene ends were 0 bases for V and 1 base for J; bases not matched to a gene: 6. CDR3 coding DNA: TGTGCCAGCAGCTTGGGACAGGGAAGGATCCAAGAGACCCAGTACTTC. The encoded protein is CASSLGQGRIQETQYF.

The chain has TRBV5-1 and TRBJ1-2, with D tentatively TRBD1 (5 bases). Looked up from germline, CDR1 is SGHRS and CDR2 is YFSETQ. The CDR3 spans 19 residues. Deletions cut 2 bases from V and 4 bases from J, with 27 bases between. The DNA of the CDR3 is TGCGCCAGCAGCTTTGGAAGCAGCAACAGGTTAGGGAGGGGCTATGGCTACACCTTC. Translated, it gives CASSFGSSNRLGRGYGYTF.

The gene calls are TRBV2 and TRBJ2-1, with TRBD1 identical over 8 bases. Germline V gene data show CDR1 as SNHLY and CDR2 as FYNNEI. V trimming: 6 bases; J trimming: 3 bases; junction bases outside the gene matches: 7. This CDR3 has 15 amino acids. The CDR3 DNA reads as TGTGCCAGCAGGCGACAGGGGTTAAACTACAATGAGCAGTTCTTC. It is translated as CASRRQGLNYNEQFF.

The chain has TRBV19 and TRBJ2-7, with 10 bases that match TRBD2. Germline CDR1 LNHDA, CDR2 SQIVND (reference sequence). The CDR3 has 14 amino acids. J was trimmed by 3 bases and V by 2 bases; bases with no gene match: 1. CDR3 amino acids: CASSITSGDYEQYF. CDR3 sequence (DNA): TGTGCCAGTAGTATAACTAGCGGGGACTACGAGCAGTACTTC.

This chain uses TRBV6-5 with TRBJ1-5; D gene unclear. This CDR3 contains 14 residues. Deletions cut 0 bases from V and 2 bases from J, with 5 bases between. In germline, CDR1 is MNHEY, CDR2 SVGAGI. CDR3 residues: CASSYSSGNQPQHF. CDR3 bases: TGTGCCAGCAGTTACTCTTCCGGCAATCAGCCCCAGCATTTT.

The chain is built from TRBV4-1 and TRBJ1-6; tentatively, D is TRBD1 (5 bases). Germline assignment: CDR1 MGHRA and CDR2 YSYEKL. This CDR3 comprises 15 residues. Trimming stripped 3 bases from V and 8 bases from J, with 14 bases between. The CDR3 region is CASSHPDSPDSPLHF. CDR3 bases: TGCGCCAGCAGCCACCCAGACAGCCCGGATTCACCCCTCCACTTT.

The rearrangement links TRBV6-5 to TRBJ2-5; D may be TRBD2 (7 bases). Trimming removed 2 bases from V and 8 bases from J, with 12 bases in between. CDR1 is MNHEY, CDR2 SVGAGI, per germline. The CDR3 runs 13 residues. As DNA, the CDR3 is TGTGCCAGCAGTTACGGGGGGGGCGGAACCCAGTACTTC. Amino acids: CASSYGGGGTQYF.

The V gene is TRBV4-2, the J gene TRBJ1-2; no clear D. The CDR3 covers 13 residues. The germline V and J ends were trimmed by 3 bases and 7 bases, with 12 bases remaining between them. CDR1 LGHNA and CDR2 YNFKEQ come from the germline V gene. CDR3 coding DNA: TGTGCCAGCAGCCAGCCCGGTTTAGTTGGCTACACCTTC. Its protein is CASSQPGLVGYTF.

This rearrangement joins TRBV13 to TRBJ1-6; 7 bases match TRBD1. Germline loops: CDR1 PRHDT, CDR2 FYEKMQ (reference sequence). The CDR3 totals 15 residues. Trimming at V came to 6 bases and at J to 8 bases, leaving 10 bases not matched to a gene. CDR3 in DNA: TGTGCCAGCAGACAGGGGAATCTATGGGATTCACCCCTCCACTTT. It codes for CASRQGNLWDSPLHF.

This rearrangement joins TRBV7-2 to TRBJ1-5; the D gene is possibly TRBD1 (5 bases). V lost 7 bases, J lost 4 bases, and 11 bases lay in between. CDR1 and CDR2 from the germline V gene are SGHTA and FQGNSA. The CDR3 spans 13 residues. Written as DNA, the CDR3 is TGTGCCAGCAAACGGGACTCGAATCAGCCCCAGCATTTT. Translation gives CASKRDSNQPQHF.

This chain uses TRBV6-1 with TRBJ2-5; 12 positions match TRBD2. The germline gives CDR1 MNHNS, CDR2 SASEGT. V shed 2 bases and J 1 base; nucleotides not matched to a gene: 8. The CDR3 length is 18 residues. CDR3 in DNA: TGTGCCAGCAGTGAACAGACTAGCGGGGGCGTACTCCAAGAGACCCAGTACTTC. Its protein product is CASSEQTSGGVLQETQYF.

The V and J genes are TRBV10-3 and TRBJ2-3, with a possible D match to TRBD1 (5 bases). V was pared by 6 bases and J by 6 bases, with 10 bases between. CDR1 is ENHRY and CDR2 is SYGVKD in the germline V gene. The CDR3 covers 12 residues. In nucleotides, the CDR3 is TGTGCCATCAGCCTAGGGGTCGATACGCAGTATTTT. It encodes CAISLGVDTQYF.

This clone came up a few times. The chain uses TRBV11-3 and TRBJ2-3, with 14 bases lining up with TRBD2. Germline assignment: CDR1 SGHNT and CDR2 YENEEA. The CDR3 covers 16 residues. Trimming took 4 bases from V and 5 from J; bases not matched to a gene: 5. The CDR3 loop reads CASSSGLAGGEDTQYF. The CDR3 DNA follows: TGTGCCAGCAGCTCAGGACTAGCGGGAGGAGAAGATACGCAGTATTTT. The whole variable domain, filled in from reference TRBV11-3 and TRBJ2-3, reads EAGVVQSPRYKIIEKKQPVAFWCNPISGHNTLYWYLQNLGQGPELLIRYENEEAVDDSQLPKDRFSAERLKGVDSTLKIQPAELGDSAVYLCASSSGLAGGEDTQYFGPGTRLTVL.

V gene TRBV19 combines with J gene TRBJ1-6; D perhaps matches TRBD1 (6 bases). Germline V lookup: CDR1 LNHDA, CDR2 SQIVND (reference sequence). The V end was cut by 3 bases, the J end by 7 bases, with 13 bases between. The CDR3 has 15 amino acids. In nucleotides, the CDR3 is TGTGCCAGTAGTATCCCAGGGGTCCCCAATTCACCCCTCCACTTT. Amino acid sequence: CASSIPGVPNSPLHF.

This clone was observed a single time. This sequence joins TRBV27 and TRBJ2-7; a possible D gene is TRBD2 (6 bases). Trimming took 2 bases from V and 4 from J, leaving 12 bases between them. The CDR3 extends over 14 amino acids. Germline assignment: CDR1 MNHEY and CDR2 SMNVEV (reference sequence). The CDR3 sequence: CASSLGGRNYEQYF. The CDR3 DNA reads TGTGCCAGCAGTTTAGGGGGGAGGAATTACGAGCAGTACTTC.

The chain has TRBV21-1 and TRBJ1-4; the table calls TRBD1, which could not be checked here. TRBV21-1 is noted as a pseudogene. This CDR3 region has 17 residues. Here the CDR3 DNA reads TGTGCCAGCAGCAAAGGGGACAGGTTTGCAACTAATGAAAAACTGTTTTTT. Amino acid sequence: CASSKGDRFATNEKLFF.

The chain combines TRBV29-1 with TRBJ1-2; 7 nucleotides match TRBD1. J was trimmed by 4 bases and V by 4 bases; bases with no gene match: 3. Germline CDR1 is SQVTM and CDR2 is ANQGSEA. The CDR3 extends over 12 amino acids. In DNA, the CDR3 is TGCAGCGTTGGACAGGGCCGCTATGGCTACACCTTC. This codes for CSVGQGRYGYTF.

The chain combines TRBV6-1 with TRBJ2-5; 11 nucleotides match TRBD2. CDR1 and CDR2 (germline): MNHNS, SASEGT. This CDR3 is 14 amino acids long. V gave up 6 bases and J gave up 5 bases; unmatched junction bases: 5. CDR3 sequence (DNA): TGTGCCAGCAGCAATCTAGCGGGAGGTGAGACCCAGTACTTC. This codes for CASSNLAGGETQYF.

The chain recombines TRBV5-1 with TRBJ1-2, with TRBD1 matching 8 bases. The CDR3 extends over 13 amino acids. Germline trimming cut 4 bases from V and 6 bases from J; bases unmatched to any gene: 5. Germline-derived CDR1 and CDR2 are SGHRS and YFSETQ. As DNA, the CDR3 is TGCGCCAGCAGCCCGGACAGGGTTAATGGCTACACCTTC. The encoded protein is CASSPDRVNGYTF.

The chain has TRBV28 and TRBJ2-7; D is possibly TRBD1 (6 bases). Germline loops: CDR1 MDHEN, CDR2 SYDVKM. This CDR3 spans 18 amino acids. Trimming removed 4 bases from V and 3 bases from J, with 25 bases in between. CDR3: CASSSFNRVKSPVYEQYF. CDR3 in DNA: TGTGCCAGCAGTTCGTTTAACAGGGTAAAGAGTCCGGTCTACGAGCAGTACTTC.

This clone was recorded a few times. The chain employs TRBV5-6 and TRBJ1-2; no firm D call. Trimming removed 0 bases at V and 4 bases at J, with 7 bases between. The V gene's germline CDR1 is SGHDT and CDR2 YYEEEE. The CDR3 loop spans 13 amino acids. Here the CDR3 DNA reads TGTGCCAGCAGCTTGGAACAGATCTATGGCTACACCTTC. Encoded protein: CASSLEQIYGYTF.

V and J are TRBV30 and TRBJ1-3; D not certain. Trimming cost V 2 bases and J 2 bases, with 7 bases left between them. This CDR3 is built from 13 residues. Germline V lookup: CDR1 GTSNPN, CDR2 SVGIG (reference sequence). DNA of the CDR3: TGTGCCTGGAGTCGACTTGCTGGAAACACCATATATTTT. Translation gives CAWSRLAGNTIYF.